This T cell receptor (beta chain) came from a study of blood T cell repertoires in COVID-19. With 6 bases removed from V and 2 bases from J, the gap between germline ends came to 5 bases. Germline V gene lookup returns CDR1 LGHDT and CDR2 YNNKEL (reference sequence). This CDR3 contains 11 residues. As handled by the study authors: The assay estimated nucleated cells by amplifying reference gene primers. Clones were read by immunoSEQ multiplex PCR, and TCRdb kept only the in-frame ones, dropping some. D and trimming come from the DNA, and the V and J calls and clone size come from that table. Of around 18,000 clones detected, nearly 90% appear once; the ten largest clones hold about 13%.

The clonotype originates from a man aged 55 to 69 with active COVID-19. Sequencing was performed on peripheral blood. This chain joins TRBV3-1 (or the pseudogene TRBV3-2) and TRBJ2-7; D gene uncertain. DNA for the CDR3: TGTGCCAGCAGTGGCCCCTACGAGCAGTACTTC. It specifies CASSGPYEQYF.